The rows below give T cell receptor beta chains drawn from one sample of a study of T cell repertoires in cytomegalovirus infection. The antigens of these receptors remain unknown. Via MiXCR, TCRdb re-called the reads, giving one row per CDR3 protein. The sample records roughly 310,000 distinct CDR3 sequences, roughly 29% being singletons. The input for sequencing was cultured PBMCs, taken from culture after CMV antigen stimulation. These receptor sequences come from a human donor in good health (CMV status not recorded). Some clones in this sample may be carry-over from other donors' samples. The CDR3 runs from the conserved cysteine through the conserved F or W. The D gene is left open where the match is weak. Clone size, where shown, is once, few, many, or a class for clones that have expanded.

CDR3nt: TGTGCCAGCAGCACTAATTCCCAGGGGAAGGGCACTGAAGCTTTCTTT
CDR3aa: CASSTNSQGKGTEAFF
d_gene: NA
abundance: NA
j_gene: TRBJ1-1
v_gene: TRBV7-9

CDR3nt: TGTGCCAGCAGCTTCCTGAGCGGGGGAAGGACAGATACGCAGTATTTT
CDR3aa: CASSFLSGGRTDTQYF
d_gene: TRBD2
abundance: NA
j_gene: TRBJ2-3
v_gene: TRBV7-6

CDR3nt: TGTGCCAGCAGTTTAGCAGCGACTAGCGGGGGGCCCCACTCCTACGAGCAGTACTTC
CDR3aa: CASSLAATSGGPHSYEQYF
d_gene: TRBD2
abundance: few
j_gene: TRBJ2-7
v_gene: TRBV12-3/TRBV12-4

CDR3nt: TGTGCCAGCAGCCATAGACAGGGATCGTGGACTGAAGCTTTCTTT
CDR3aa: CASSHRQGSWTEAFF
d_gene: TRBD1
abundance: many
j_gene: TRBJ1-1
v_gene: TRBV6-1

CDR3nt: TGTGCCAGCAGTTTAAGTGGACAGGGTCTTTTGGGTGGAGGCTACACCTTC
CDR3aa: CASSLSGQGLLGGGYTF
d_gene: TRBD1
abundance: NA
j_gene: TRBJ1-2
v_gene: TRBV12-3/TRBV12-4

CDR3nt: TGTGCCAGCAGGGCCGACGAGGGGGCGTCGGTCGGCTACACCTTC
CDR3aa: CASRADEGASVGYTF
d_gene: TRBD1
abundance: NA
j_gene: TRBJ1-2
v_gene: TRBV2

CDR3nt: TGTGCCAGCAGTGTCCGTTCACCCCTCCACTTT
CDR3aa: CASSVRSPLHF
d_gene: NA
abundance: few
j_gene: TRBJ1-6
v_gene: TRBV12-3/TRBV12-4

CDR3nt: TGTGCCAGGGGTCCCGGGACAGGGAACACTGAAGCTTTCTTT
CDR3aa: CARGPGTGNTEAFF
d_gene: TRBD1
abundance: NA
j_gene: TRBJ1-1
v_gene: TRBV19

CDR3nt: TGTGCCAGCAGCCCCAATAACAGGGCCTATGGCTACACCTTC
CDR3aa: CASSPNNRAYGYTF
d_gene: NA
abundance: NA
j_gene: TRBJ1-2
v_gene: TRBV27

CDR3nt: TGCGCCAGCAGCCACCGCAGGGGGCGGGCGAACACCGGGGAGCTGTTTTTT
CDR3aa: CASSHRRGRANTGELFF
d_gene: TRBD1
abundance: NA
j_gene: TRBJ2-2
v_gene: TRBV4-1

CDR3nt: TGTGCCAGCAGGAGTCCCGGGACAGGATCGAGCGGCTACGCCTTC
CDR3aa: CASRSPGTGSSGYAF
d_gene: TRBD1
abundance: NA
j_gene: TRBJ1-2
v_gene: TRBV7-9

CDR3nt: TGTGCCAGCAGTTACTCGTATATGCAGGACTCCGGCTACACCTTC
CDR3aa: CASSYSYMQDSGYTF
d_gene: NA
abundance: NA
j_gene: TRBJ1-2
v_gene: TRBV6-5

CDR3nt: TGTGCCAGCAGCTTTGGCCTCACAGATACGCAGTATTTT
CDR3aa: CASSFGLTDTQYF
d_gene: NA
abundance: many
j_gene: TRBJ2-3
v_gene: TRBV7-2

CDR3nt: TGTGCCAGCAGCTCTCCGACAGGGGCCTTTATCTATGAGCAGTTCTTC
CDR3aa: CASSSPTGAFIYEQFF
d_gene: TRBD1
abundance: many
j_gene: TRBJ2-1
v_gene: TRBV7-8

CDR3nt: TGTGCCAGCAGTTACTCGATACGGACAGGGGGAGAGCAGTTCTTC
CDR3aa: CASSYSIRTGGEQFF
d_gene: TRBD1
abundance: once
j_gene: TRBJ2-1
v_gene: TRBV6-8